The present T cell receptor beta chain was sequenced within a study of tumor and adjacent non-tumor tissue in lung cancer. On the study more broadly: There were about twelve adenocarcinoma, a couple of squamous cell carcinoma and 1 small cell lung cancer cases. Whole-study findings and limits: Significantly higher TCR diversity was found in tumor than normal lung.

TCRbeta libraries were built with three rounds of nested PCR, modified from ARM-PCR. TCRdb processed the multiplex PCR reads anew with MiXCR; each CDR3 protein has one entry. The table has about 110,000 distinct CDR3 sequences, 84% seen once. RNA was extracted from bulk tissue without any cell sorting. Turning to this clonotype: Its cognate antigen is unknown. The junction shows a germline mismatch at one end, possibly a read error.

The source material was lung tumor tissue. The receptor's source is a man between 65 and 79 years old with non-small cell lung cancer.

DNA of the CDR3: TGTGCCAGCACTACCTATGAGCATTTCTTC. Translated: CASTTYEHFF. The gene calls are TRBV6-6 and TRBJ2-1; no reliable D call. Germline V lookup: CDR1 MNHNY, CDR2 SVGAGI (reference sequence). The CDR3 runs 10 residues.